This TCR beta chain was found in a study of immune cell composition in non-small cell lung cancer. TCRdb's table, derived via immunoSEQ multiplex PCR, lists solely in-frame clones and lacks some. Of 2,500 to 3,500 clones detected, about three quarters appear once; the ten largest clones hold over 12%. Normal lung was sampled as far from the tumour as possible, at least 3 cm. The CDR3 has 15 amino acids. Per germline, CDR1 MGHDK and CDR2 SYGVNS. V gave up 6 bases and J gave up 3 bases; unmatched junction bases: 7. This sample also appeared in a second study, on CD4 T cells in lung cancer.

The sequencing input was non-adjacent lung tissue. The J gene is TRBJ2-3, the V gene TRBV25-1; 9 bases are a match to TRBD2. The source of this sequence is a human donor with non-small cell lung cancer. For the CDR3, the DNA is TGTGCCAGCAGACTAGCGGGTCCGGTGACAGATACGCAGTATTTT. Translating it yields CASRLAGPVTDTQYF. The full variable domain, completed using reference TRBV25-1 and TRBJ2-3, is EADIYQTPRYLVIGTGKKITLECSQTMGHDKMYWYQQDPGMELHLIHYSYGVNSTEKGDLSSESTVSRIRTEHFPLTLESARPSHTSQYLCASRLAGPVTDTQYFGPGTRLTVL.